This T cell receptor beta chain was identified in a study of cytomegalovirus exposure and HLA in healthy donors. Turning to the study itself: In terms of ancestry, the Caucasian-associated cluster contained roughly 81% of the 398 genotyped donors.

Note on this clone: Its antigen is as yet unknown.

V was clipped by 1 base and J by 7 bases; unmatched bases: 12. In germline, CDR1 is SGHRS, CDR2 YFSETQ. The CDR3 contains 17 residues. General observations from the study: Roughly even sequencing depth across donors was the assumption behind the presence/absence analyses.

Use of 60 Vbeta and 13 Jbeta primers characterized the PCR. In the authors' workflow: Later, tens of millions of unique TCR beta chains were counted in an analysis, and 8.5 million to 13 million of them were shared. Sequencing used immunoSEQ multiplex PCR; TCRdb keeps in-frame clones, though not all of them. V and J calls and clone size are copied from that table; D and trimming were computed from the DNA. This table holds 80,000 or so clones, roughly 60% found once. The rearrangement links TRBV5-1 to TRBJ2-1, with 9 bases that match TRBD2. The clonotype comes from a man between 25 and 39 years old in good health and CMV-seropositive. The sequencing input was PBMCs. The CDR3 sequence is CASSLPGSGSGSNEQFF. The CDR3 DNA sequence: TGCGCCAGCAGCTTGCCGGGTTCGGGTAGCGGGAGTAATGAGCAGTTCTTC.